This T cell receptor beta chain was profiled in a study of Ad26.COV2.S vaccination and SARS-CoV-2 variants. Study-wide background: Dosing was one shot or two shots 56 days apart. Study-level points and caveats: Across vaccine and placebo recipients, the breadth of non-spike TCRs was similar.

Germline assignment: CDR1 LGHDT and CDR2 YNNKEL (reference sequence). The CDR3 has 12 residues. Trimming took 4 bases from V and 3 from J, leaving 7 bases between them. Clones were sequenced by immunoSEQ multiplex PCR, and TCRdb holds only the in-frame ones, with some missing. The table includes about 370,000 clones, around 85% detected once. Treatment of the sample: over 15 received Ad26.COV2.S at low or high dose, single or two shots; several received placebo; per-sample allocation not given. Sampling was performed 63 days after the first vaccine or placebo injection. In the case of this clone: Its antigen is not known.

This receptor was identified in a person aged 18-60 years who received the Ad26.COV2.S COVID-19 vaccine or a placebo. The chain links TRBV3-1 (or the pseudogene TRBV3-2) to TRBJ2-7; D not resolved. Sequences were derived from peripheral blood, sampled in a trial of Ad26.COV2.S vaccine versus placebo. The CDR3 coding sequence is TGTGCCAGCAGCCCAAATCACTACGAGCAGTACTTC. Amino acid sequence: CASSPNHYEQYF.